This passage covers 24 T cell receptor beta chains from one sample sequenced in a study of human T cells and chemical hapten exposure. Each CDR3 protein gets one entry after TCRdb re-called the RACE reads with MiXCR. The table records tens of thousands of distinct CDR3 sequences, about 8.5% of them present only once. Time point in this sample: patch test 2, 6 weeks after DPC sensitization. Treatment given: therapeutic diphenylcyclopropenone sensitization with weekly scalp DPC. Sample: whole blood, taken in connection with sensitization to the hapten diphenylcyclopropenone (DPC). All receptors come from a woman in her 50s with alopecia areata. Some clones in this sample may be carry-over from other donors' samples.

A few counts support this clonotype. The gene calls are TRBV3-1 and TRBJ2-1; no reliable D call. This CDR3 spans 14 amino acids. V was shortened by 0 bases and J by 14 bases, with 17 bases between the two germline ends. From germline, CDR1 is LGHDT and CDR2 YNNKEL (reference sequence). The chain's CDR3 is CASSQDLYEPPEFF. The DNA for the CDR3 is TGTGCCAGCAGCCAAGATCTATATGAGCCCCCCGAGTTCTTC.

The V call is TRBV4-1, the J call TRBJ2-3, with 8 bases matching TRBD2. V gave up 2 bases and J gave up 2 bases; unmatched junction bases: 9. This CDR3 spans 17 amino acids. Germline V gene lookup returns CDR1 MGHRA and CDR2 YSYEKL. CDR3: CASSQRPELADTDTQYF. CDR3 nucleotide sequence: TGCGCCAGCAGCCAACGCCCAGAACTAGCGGACACAGATACGCAGTATTTT.

This clonotype was found a few times. This chain joins TRBV25-1 and TRBJ2-7, with D perhaps TRBD2 (6 bases). The germline V gene has CDR1 MGHDK and CDR2 SYGVNS. The CDR3 has 13 amino acids. V was trimmed by 3 bases and J by 4 bases, leaving 10 bases between them. In nucleotides, the CDR3 is TGTGCCAGCAGTGACACTGCGGGATACGAGCAGTACTTC. Amino acids: CASSDTAGYEQYF.

This clonotype was seen a few times. The CDR3 DNA reads TGTGCCAGCAGGCCAGGACCTGGGGAAGCTTTCTTT. It yields the protein CASRPGPGEAFF. The chain couples TRBV28 to TRBJ1-1; D unresolved. CDR1 MDHEN and CDR2 SYDVKM come from the germline V gene. Trimming removed 6 bases at V and 8 bases at J, with 13 bases between. The CDR3 covers 12 residues.

V gene TRBV6-5 combines with J gene TRBJ2-7; 7 nucleotides match TRBD2. V trimming: 7 bases; J trimming: 3 bases; junction bases outside the gene matches: 12. Germline lookup yields CDR1 MNHEY and CDR2 SVGAGI. The CDR3 runs 15 residues. The CDR3 bases are TGTGCCAGCACCGCCCGGGGGGAGGGCCTCTACGAGCAGTACTTC. Translation gives CASTARGEGLYEQYF.

This clonotype has ten or more counts. This sequence joins TRBV12-3 or TRBV12-4 and TRBJ1-2, with D perhaps matching TRBD1 (5 bases). This CDR3 is built from 14 residues. The V end lost 1 base, the J end lost 8 bases, and 14 bases lay between the germline ends. The CDR3 region has the DNA TGTGCCAGCAGTTTAGGGGGACGTCGAATAGGCTACACCTTC. This translates into CASSLGGRRIGYTF.

This rearrangement joins TRBV7-9 to TRBJ2-6, with TRBD1 as a possible D gene (5 bases). Germline values: CDR1 SEHNR, CDR2 FQNEAQ (reference sequence). The CDR3 is 17 amino acids. V was clipped by 5 bases and J by 2 bases, with 16 bases between them. Here the CDR3 DNA reads TGTGCCAGCAGCCCGCCCGCAGGGAACGCTGGGGCCAACGTCCTGACTTTC. Translation gives CASSPPAGNAGANVLTF.

The sample holds a few counts of this clonotype. The chain couples TRBV20-1 to TRBJ2-3; D is possibly TRBD1 or TRBD2 (5 bases each). The CDR3 is made up of 14 amino acids. The germline CDR1 and CDR2 sequences are DFQATT and SNEGSKA (reference sequence). V lost 5 bases and J 3 bases, leaving 15 bases between the germline ends. CDR3 nucleotides: TGCAGTGCTGTTCTAGGGGTAGCGACAGATACGCAGTATTTT. Encoded protein: CSAVLGVATDTQYF.

CDR3 bases: TGCGCCAGCAGCTTGGTGTCGAGCGGGTCGTACAATGAGCAGTTCTTC. It translates to CASSLVSSGSYNEQFF. The chain uses TRBV5-1 and TRBJ2-1; D may be TRBD2 (6 bases). Germline values: CDR1 SGHRS, CDR2 YFSETQ. Trimming removed 0 bases at V and 4 bases at J, with 14 bases between. CDR3 length equals 16 residues.

This clonotype was recorded a few times. V and J are TRBV4-1 and TRBJ1-1, with D possibly being TRBD1 (6 bases). CDR1 and CDR2 (germline): MGHRA, YSYEKL. The V end was cut by 3 bases, the J end by 4 bases, with 15 bases between. The CDR3 covers 15 residues. The CDR3 DNA sequence: TGCGCCAGCAGCCACCCCCAGCGAGGGGGCACTGAAGCTTTCTTT. Translation: CASSHPQRGGTEAFF.

This sequence joins TRBV5-1 and TRBJ1-1; D call uncertain. The CDR3 consists of 11 residues. The V gene's germline CDR1 is SGHRS and CDR2 YFSETQ. The CDR3 DNA sequence: TGCGCGGAATGTTTTAACACTGAAGCTTTCTTT. Its translation is CAECFNTEAFF.

This clonotype has ten or more counts. This chain links TRBV15 with TRBJ2-1, with a possible D match to TRBD2 (5 bases). V lost 1 base to trimming and J lost 12 bases, with 16 bases between them. The CDR3 runs 14 residues. From germline, CDR1 is LNHNV and CDR2 YYDKDF (reference sequence). The CDR3 sequence: CATSRGAQTEGQFF. The CDR3 DNA is TGTGCCACCAGCAGAGGGGCCCAAACTGAGGGGCAGTTCTTC.

This clonotype was observed a handful of times. J is TRBJ2-1 and V is TRBV13; the match to TRBD1 covers 7 bases. V gave up 6 bases and J gave up 8 bases; unmatched junction bases: 7. This CDR3 is built from 13 residues. Germline lookup yields CDR1 PRHDT and CDR2 FYEKMQ (reference sequence). CDR3 nucleotides: TGTGCCAGCAGTCAAGGGACAGTTCATGAGCAGTTCTTC. Protein sequence: CASSQGTVHEQFF.

The chain couples TRBV27 to TRBJ2-4; unclear D gene. Looked up from germline, CDR1 is MNHEY and CDR2 is SMNVEV (reference sequence). The germline V and J ends were trimmed by 7 bases and 0 bases, with 7 bases remaining between them. The CDR3 spans 13 residues. The CDR3 nucleotides are TGTGCCAGCAAACAGTTAGCCAAAAACATTCAGTACTTC. This translates into CASKQLAKNIQYF.

V gene TRBV6-2 or TRBV6-3 combines with J gene TRBJ2-1; possibly TRBD2 for D (5 bases). The ends were cut back, 3 bases at V and 10 bases at J, with 16 bases in the middle. The V gene's germline CDR1 is MNHEY and CDR2 SVGEGT. The CDR3 runs 14 residues. DNA of the CDR3: TGTGCCAGCAGTTATCGCATAACTAGGGAAGAGCAGTTCTTC. It yields the protein CASSYRITREEQFF.

This clonotype was seen ten or more times. The chain links TRBV2 to TRBJ2-1; 7 nucleotides match TRBD2. This CDR3 spans 17 amino acids. The V segment lost 0 bases and the J segment 5 bases; nucleotides outside the gene matches: 10. Germline V gene data show CDR1 as SNHLY and CDR2 as FYNNEI. The CDR3 nucleotides are TGTGCCAGCAGTGAAGCGCTTCTGGCGGGAGTCGACAATGAGCAGTTCTTC. The encoded protein is CASSEALLAGVDNEQFF. The entire variable domain, with the rest obtained from reference TRBV2 and TRBJ2-1, is as follows: EPEVTQTPSHQVTQMGQEVILRCVPISNHLYFYWYRQILGQKVEFLVSFYNNEISEKSEIFDDQFSVERPDGSNFTLKIRSTKLEDSAMYFCASSEALLAGVDNEQFFGPGTRLTVL.

In the case of this clonotype: Relative to the germline gene, one junction end is altered; a read error may explain this. V usage is TRBV12-3 or TRBV12-4 and J usage is TRBJ2-1, with 12 positions matching TRBD2. The CDR3 extends over 15 amino acids. The CDR3 here is CASIQTSGGHKEQFF. CDR3 nucleotide sequence: TGTGCCAGCATCCAGACTAGCGGGGGCCACAAGGAGCAGTTCTTC.

Many counts were recorded for this clonotype. This chain connects TRBV25-1 to TRBJ1-1, with D possibly TRBD1 on 6 matching bases. The V gene's germline CDR1 is MGHDK and CDR2 SYGVNS. CDR3 size: 10 residues. The V end lost 9 bases, the J end lost 5 bases, and 7 bases lay between the germline ends. The CDR3 is CARGGTEAFF. CDR3 in DNA: TGTGCCAGAGGGGGGACTGAAGCTTTCTTT.

This clonotype appeared many times. The chain joins TRBV5-6 to TRBJ2-1, with 7 nucleotides matching TRBD2. Germline V gene lookup returns CDR1 SGHDT and CDR2 YYEEEE. J lost 4 bases, V lost 0 bases, and 4 bases had no gene match. This CDR3 contains 15 residues. The CDR3 sequence: CASSLAGGGYNEQFF. The CDR3 nucleotides read TGTGCCAGCAGCTTGGCGGGAGGTGGTTACAATGAGCAGTTCTTC.

This clonotype has a count of ten or more. The gene calls are TRBV9 and TRBJ2-1; a weak D match, TRBD2 (6 bases). Germline values: CDR1 SGDLS, CDR2 YYNGEE. The length of the CDR3 is 17 residues. Trimming shortened V by 3 bases and J by 7 bases, and 23 bases separated the two germline ends. CDR3 sequence (DNA): TGTGCCAGCAGCGCCCTGACCGGGACTGGAGGCTTAAATGAGCAGTTCTTC. Translating gives CASSALTGTGGLNEQFF.

The chain couples TRBV10-3 to TRBJ2-3; 14 bases fit TRBD2. The CDR3 sequence is 17 residues long. The V segment lost 10 bases and the J segment 8 bases; nucleotides outside the gene matches: 17. Germline V lookup: CDR1 ENHRY, CDR2 SYGVKD. This CDR3 reads CATWTGQGLAGDGTQYF. The CDR3 nucleotides read TGTGCCACTTGGACAGGGCAGGGACTAGCGGGAGATGGTACGCAGTATTTT.

This clonotype was recorded a few times. The J gene is TRBJ2-7, the V gene TRBV20-1, with 9 bases fitting TRBD2. Germline lookup yields CDR1 DFQATT and CDR2 SNEGSKA (reference sequence). Trimming removed 0 bases from V and 4 bases from J; junction bases left unmatched: 13. The CDR3 extends over 17 amino acids. The CDR3 reads CSARDPHETSGGYEQYF. The CDR3 DNA reads TGCAGTGCTAGAGATCCGCATGAGACTAGCGGAGGGTACGAGCAGTACTTC.

The table lists this clonotype with many counts. V is TRBV9 and J is TRBJ2-7; D gene ambiguous. V was cut by 0 bases and J by 5 bases, with 9 bases left in between. The V gene's germline CDR1 is SGDLS and CDR2 YYNGEE. The CDR3 loop spans 13 amino acids. The CDR3 sequence is CASSVDQGDEQYF. DNA of the CDR3: TGTGCCAGCAGCGTAGACCAAGGAGACGAGCAGTACTTC.

The chain joins TRBV6-5 to TRBJ1-5, with D possibly matching TRBD1 (6 bases). V shed 5 bases and J shed 2 bases, with 13 bases lying between them. The germline V gene encodes CDR1 MNHEY and CDR2 SVGAGI. This CDR3 has 15 residues. The CDR3 DNA follows: TGTGCCAGCAGTCCCCAGGGGAAAGGCAATCAGCCCCAGCATTTT. Amino acid sequence: CASSPQGKGNQPQHF.